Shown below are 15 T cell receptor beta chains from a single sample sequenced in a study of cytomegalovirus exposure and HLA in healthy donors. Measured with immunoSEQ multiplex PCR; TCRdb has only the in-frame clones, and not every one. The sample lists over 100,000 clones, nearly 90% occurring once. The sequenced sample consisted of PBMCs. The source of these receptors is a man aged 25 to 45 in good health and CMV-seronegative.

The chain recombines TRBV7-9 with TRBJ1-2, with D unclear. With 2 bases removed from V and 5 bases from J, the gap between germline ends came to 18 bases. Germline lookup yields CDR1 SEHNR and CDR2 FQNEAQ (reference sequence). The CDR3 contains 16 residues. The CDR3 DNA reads TGTGCCAGCAGCTTAAGTGGCGGGGAGAGAATTTATGGCTACACCTTC. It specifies CASSLSGGERIYGYTF.

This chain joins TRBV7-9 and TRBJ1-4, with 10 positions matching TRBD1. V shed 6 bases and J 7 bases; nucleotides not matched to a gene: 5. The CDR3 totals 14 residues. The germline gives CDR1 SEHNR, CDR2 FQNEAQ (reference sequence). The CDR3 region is CASRPGQGPEKLFF. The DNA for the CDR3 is TGTGCCAGCAGACCGGGACAGGGGCCTGAAAAACTGTTTTTT.

The CDR3: CASSLHRSGTGELFF. CDR3 sequence (DNA): TGTGCCAGCAGCTTACATAGGTCGGGTACCGGGGAGCTGTTTTTT. The chain joins TRBV7-9 to TRBJ2-2; no clear D. CDR1 is SEHNR and CDR2 is FQNEAQ in the germline V gene (reference sequence). The V end lost 2 bases, the J end lost 5 bases, and 12 bases lay between the germline ends. This CDR3 spans 15 amino acids.

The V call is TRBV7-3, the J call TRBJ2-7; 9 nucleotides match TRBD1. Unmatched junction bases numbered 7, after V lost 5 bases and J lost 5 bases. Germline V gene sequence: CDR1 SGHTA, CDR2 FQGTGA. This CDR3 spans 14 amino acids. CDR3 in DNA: TGTGCCAGCAGCCGACAGGGGGATTCCCACGAGCAGTACTTC. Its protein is CASSRQGDSHEQYF.

The chain's CDR3 is CASSQDTGTNEKLFF. The CDR3 nucleotides read TGCGCCAGCAGCCAAGATACAGGGACAAATGAAAAACTGTTTTTT. The V gene is TRBV4-3, the J gene TRBJ1-4; the D gene is possibly TRBD1 (6 bases). The CDR3 is 15 residues long. CDR1 LGHNA and CDR2 YSLEER come from the germline V gene. Between the trimmed V and J ends, which lost 0 bases and 5 bases, there was a span of 10 bases.

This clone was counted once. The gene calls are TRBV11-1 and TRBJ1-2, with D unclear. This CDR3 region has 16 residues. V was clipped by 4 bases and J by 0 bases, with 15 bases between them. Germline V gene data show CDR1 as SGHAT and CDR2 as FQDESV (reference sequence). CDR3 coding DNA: TGTGCCAGCAGCTCCATATCTACAGATACTAACTATGGCTACACCTTC. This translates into CASSSISTDTNYGYTF. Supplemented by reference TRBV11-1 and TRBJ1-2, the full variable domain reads EAEVAQSPRYKITEKSQAVAFWCDPISGHATLYWYRQILGQGPELLVQFQDESVVDDSQLPKDRFSAERLKGVDSTLKIQPAELGDSAMYLCASSSISTDTNYGYTFGSGTRLTVV.

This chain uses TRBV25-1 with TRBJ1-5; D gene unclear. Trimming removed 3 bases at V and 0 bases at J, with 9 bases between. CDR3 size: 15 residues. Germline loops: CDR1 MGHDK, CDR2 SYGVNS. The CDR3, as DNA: TGTGCCAGCAGTGATAGACAACATAGCAATCAGCCCCAGCATTTT. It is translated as CASSDRQHSNQPQHF.

The CDR3 sequence is CASSELAGGLNEQFF. The CDR3, as DNA: TGTGCCAGCAGTGAATTGGCAGGGGGCTTAAATGAGCAGTTCTTC. The V gene is TRBV25-1, the J gene TRBJ2-1; 8 positions agree with TRBD1. With V trimmed by 1 base and J by 7 bases, 6 bases remained unmatched. CDR3 length: 15 amino acids. The V gene's germline CDR1 is MGHDK and CDR2 SYGVNS.

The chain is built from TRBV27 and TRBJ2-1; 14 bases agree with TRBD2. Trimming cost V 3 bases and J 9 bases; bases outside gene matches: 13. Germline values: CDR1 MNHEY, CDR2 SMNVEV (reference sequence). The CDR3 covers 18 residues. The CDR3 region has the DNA TGTGCCAGCAGTTTTGGGACTAGCGGGGGCCTACAATTTGGTGAGCAGTTCTTC. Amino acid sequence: CASSFGTSGGLQFGEQFF.

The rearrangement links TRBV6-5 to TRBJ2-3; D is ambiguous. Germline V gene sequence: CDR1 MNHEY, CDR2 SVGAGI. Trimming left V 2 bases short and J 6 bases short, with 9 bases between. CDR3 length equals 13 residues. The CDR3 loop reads CASSYSSGDTQYF. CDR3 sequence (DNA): TGTGCCAGCAGTTACAGCTCCGGGGATACGCAGTATTTT.

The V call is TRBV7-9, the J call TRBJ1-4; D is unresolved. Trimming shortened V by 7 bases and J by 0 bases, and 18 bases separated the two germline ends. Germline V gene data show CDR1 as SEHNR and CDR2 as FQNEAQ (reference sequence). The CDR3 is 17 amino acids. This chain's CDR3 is CASNLLEGSATNEKLFF. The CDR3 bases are TGTGCCAGCAACCTGTTGGAGGGATCAGCAACTAATGAAAAACTGTTTTTT. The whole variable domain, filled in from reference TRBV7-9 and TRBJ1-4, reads DTGVSQNPRHKITKRGQNVTFRCDPISEHNRLYWYRQTLGQGPEFLTYFQNEAQLEKSRLLSDRFSAERPKGSFSTLEIQRTEQGDSAMYLCASNLLEGSATNEKLFFGSGTQLSVL.

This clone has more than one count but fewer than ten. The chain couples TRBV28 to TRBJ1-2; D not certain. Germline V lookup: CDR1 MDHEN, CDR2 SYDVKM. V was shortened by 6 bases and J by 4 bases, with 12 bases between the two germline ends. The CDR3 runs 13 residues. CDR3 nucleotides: TGTGCCAGCAGCGAAGGAGAGGGCTATGGCTACACCTTC. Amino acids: CASSEGEGYGYTF.

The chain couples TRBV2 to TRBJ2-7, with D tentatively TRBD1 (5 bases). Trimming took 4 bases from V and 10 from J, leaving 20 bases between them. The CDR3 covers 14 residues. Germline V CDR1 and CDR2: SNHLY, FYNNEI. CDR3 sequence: CASSVKGATLPQYF. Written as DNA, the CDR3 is TGTGCCAGCAGTGTGAAAGGGGCGACTCTCCCCCAGTACTTC.

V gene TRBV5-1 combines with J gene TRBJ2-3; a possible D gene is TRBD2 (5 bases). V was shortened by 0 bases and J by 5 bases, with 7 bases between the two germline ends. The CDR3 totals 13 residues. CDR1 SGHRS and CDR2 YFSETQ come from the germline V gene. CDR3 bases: TGCGCCAGCAGCTTGGGGGCGGGAGATACGCAGTATTTT. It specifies CASSLGAGDTQYF.

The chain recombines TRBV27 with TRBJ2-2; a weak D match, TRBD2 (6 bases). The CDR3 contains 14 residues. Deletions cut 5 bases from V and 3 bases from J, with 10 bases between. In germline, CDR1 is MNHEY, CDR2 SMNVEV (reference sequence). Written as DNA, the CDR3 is TGTGCCAGCAGTGAAAGCGGGCACACCGGGGAGCTGTTTTTT. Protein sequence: CASSESGHTGELFF.